The 4 T cell receptor beta chains in this list originate from one sample, sequenced in a study of vaccination effects on CD4 cells after COVID-19. Sequencing followed a ViraFEST assay step that expanded antigen-specific CD4+ T cells with viral peptide pools. Researchers isolated CD4+ T cells once approximately eleven days of culture had elapsed. Documented for the person is a PCR-confirmed SARS-CoV-2 infection occurring between March and December 2020. The table came from immunoSEQ multiplex PCR; TCRdb's copy has only in-frame clones and leaves some out. The table records 26,000 or so clones, 78% of them present only once. Their recognized antigens are unknown. The material was CD4+ T cells from PBMCs cultured with HCoV-NL63 spike peptides, obtained before COVID-19 vaccination. These receptor sequences come from a human donor who had a prior SARS-CoV-2 infection.

The sample holds one count of this clone. This sequence joins TRBV4-1 and TRBJ2-1; 10 nucleotides agree with TRBD2. The germline CDR1 and CDR2 sequences are MGHRA and YSYEKL. J was trimmed by 0 bases and V by 4 bases; bases with no gene match: 15. The CDR3 has 20 amino acids. The CDR3, as DNA: TGCGCCAGCAGCCGCGGAAATCTTAGGGCTAGCGGGAGCTCCTACAATGAGCAGTTCTTC. It yields the protein CASSRGNLRASGSSYNEQFF.

This chain links TRBV5-1 with TRBJ2-7; 10 bases are shared with TRBD1. J gave up 5 bases and V 4 bases, and 15 bases lay outside the gene matches. Germline loops: CDR1 SGHRS, CDR2 YFSETQ. The CDR3 sequence is 17 residues long. The CDR3: CASSPQAGTGVTHEQYF. CDR3 nucleotide sequence: TGCGCCAGCAGCCCGCAAGCCGGGACAGGGGTCACCCACGAGCAGTACTTC.

This clone was seen once. The J gene is TRBJ2-5, the V gene TRBV27, with 7 bases fitting TRBD1. J lost 1 base, V lost 3 bases, and 8 bases had no gene match. Germline-derived CDR1 and CDR2 are MNHEY and SMNVEV (reference sequence). There are 16 residues in the CDR3. The CDR3 DNA reads TGTGCCAGCAGTTTCGATTCGAGGACAGGCCAAGAGACCCAGTACTTC. Amino acid sequence: CASSFDSRTGQETQYF.

The chain joins TRBV9 to TRBJ2-2; TRBD1 aligns across 7 bases. The CDR3 has 16 amino acids. The ends lost 4 bases at V and 3 bases at J; junction bases unmatched: 9. Germline CDR1 reads SGDLS; CDR2 reads YYNGEE. CDR3: CASSSQTGWYTGELFF. The CDR3 coding sequence is TGTGCCAGCAGCTCTCAGACAGGGTGGTACACCGGGGAGCTGTTTTTT.